This T cell receptor beta chain was sequenced in a study of beta chain features in type 1 diabetes. Reverse transcription of all isolated RNA meant that expressed TCRB transcripts were sequenced. Sequenced by immunoSEQ multiplex PCR; TCRdb stores in-frame clones only, minus some. The sample has 350,000 to 450,000 clones, around 16% seen once. Overall study results and limits: Fewer junction insertions and more nucleotide deletions appeared in type 1 diabetes patients. Type 1 diabetes patients showed a moderate but significant shortening of TCRB CDR3s in all four CD4+ subsets.

Turning to this clone: Its target is unknown.

The collection from each donor was one heparinised blood draw averaging around 120 mL. Sorted populations were all over 95% pure. The CDR3 contains 15 residues. Trimming took off 5 bases at V and 4 bases at J, with 15 bases between the two ends. The germline V gene has CDR1 SGHTA and CDR2 FQGNSA. Sequences were obtained from naive CD4+ T cells from blood. This chain links TRBV7-2 with TRBJ2-1; D might be TRBD2 (7 bases). The source is a young woman in good health. The CDR3 loop is CASSRARGGYNEQFF. The CDR3 DNA is TGTGCCAGCAGCCGGGCTAGGGGGGGATACAATGAGCAGTTCTTC. The variable domain in full, completed from reference TRBV7-2 and TRBJ2-1, reads GAGVSQSPSNKVTEKGKDVELRCDPISGHTALYWYRQSLGQGLEFLIYFQGNSAPDKSGLPSDRFSAERTGGSVSTLTIQRTQQEDSAVYLCASSRARGGYNEQFFGPGTRLTVL.